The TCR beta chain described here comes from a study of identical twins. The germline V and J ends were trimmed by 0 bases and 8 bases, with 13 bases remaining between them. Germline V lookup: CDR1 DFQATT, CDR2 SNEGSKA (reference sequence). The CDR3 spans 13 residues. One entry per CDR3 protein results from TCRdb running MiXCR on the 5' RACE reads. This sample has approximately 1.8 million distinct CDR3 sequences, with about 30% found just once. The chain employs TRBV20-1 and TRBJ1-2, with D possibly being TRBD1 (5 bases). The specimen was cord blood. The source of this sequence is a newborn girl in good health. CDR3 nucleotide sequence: TGCAGTGCTAGAGATGGGGGGTCCGGGGGCTACACCTTC. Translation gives CSARDGGSGGYTF.